This T cell receptor (beta chain) derives from a study of shared T cell receptors in the human thymus. Libraries were prepared by immunoSEQ multiplex PCR; TCRdb keeps only in-frame clonotypes and omits some of them. The sample includes roughly 710,000 clones, approximately 85% of them seen just once. This clone has only one observation. The length of the CDR3 is 17 residues. The germline V gene has CDR1 LNHDA and CDR2 SQIVND (reference sequence). The V segment lost 4 bases and the J segment 2 bases; nucleotides outside the gene matches: 13. These data were also reused for a study on human thymus T cells. That paper states: The sample donors, healthy Finnish infants, were having corrective surgery for congenital heart defects. Resections obtained during corrective heart surgery supplied the thymus tissue. Thymic and blood repertoires showed apparently biased V and J gene usage. Among unrelated individuals, related research reported thymic repertoires that overlapped highly.

The sample was thymocytes. The sequence came from a girl younger than two with a congenital heart defect. The J gene is TRBJ2-7, the V gene TRBV19; TRBD1 matches 8 bases. The CDR3 DNA reads TGTGCCAGTAGTACACAACATTTCCCGGACAGGGCCTACGAGCAGTACTTC. Translation: CASSTQHFPDRAYEQYF.